A selection of T cell receptor beta chains follows, all from one sample in a study of blood T cell repertoires in COVID-19. Assay used: immunoSEQ multiplex PCR; TCRdb lists only in-frame clones, some missing. Altogether 100,000 to 150,000 clones are present, 70% to 75% being singletons, with the ten largest covering approximately 6%. Sequencing was performed on peripheral blood. Source of these receptors: an elderly man with COVID-19, enrolled during active disease. Each CDR3 is given with its conserved first and last residue. The D gene is left open where the match is weak. Clone size is stated in some rows and not others, as once, few, many or a class when expanded.

J gene | clone size | D gene | V gene | CDR3 protein | CDR3 DNA
TRBJ2-7 | medium-sized | TRBD1 | TRBV24-1 | CATSGQGYEQYF | TGTGCCACCAGTGGACAGGGCTACGAGCAGTACTTC
TRBJ2-7 | - | - | TRBV11-2 | CASSRDGTSYEQYF | TGTGCCAGCAGCCGGGATGGTACCTCCTACGAGCAGTACTTC
TRBJ2-7 | - | TRBD2 | TRBV3-1/TRBV3-2 | CASSRILADEQYF | TGTGCCAGCAGCCGAATACTAGCGGACGAGCAGTACTTC
TRBJ1-6 | - | - | TRBV7-8 | CASSPRGGAHAYNSPLHF | TGTGCCAGCAGCCCTAGGGGCGGGGCGCACGCCTATAATTCACCCCTCCACTTT
TRBJ2-3 | - | - | TRBV6-1 | CASSEVGSFTDTQYF | TGTGCCAGCAGTGAAGTGGGCTCATTCACAGATACGCAGTATTTT
TRBJ2-1 | - | - | TRBV28 | CASRSSGIINEQFF | TGTGCCAGCAGATCAAGCGGCATTATTAATGAGCAGTTCTTC
TRBJ1-1 | few | - | TRBV10-3 | CAISESGGAGTEAFF | TGTGCCATCAGTGAGTCGGGGGGGGCTGGGACTGAAGCTTTCTTT
TRBJ2-1 | - | - | TRBV28 | CASTLEVSSYNEQFF | TGTGCCAGCACCTTGGAGGTTAGCTCCTACAATGAGCAGTTCTTC
TRBJ2-5 | - | TRBD1 | TRBV4-3 | CASSLYGTGFQETQYF | TGCGCCAGCAGCCTATACGGGACAGGGTTCCAAGAGACCCAGTACTTC
TRBJ1-6 | - | TRBD1 | TRBV10-3 | CAIRMTAGGKGNSPLHF | TGTGCCATCAGGATGACCGCAGGGGGCAAAGGGAATTCACCCCTCCACTTT
TRBJ1-2 | few | - | TRBV28 | CASSLTPDSLYGYTF | TGTGCCAGCAGTCTTACCCCGGACAGTCTCTATGGCTACACCTTC
TRBJ2-5 | - | - | TRBV19 | CASSREENRAQYF | TGTGCCAGTAGTAGGGAGGAAAACCGGGCCCAGTACTTC
TRBJ2-5 | - | TRBD1 | TRBV7-7 | CASSPAGTGEETQYF | TGTGCTAGCAGCCCAGCCGGGACAGGGGAAGAGACCCAGTACTTC
TRBJ2-3 | few | TRBD1 | TRBV5-4 | CASSTGTGTHTDTQYF | TGTGCCAGCAGCACCGGGACAGGGACCCACACAGATACGCAGTATTTT
TRBJ2-3 | - | - | TRBV20-1 | CSASRGHDTDTQYF | TGCAGTGCTAGTAGGGGACACGACACAGATACGCAGTATTTT
TRBJ2-3 | - | TRBD2 | TRBV25-1 | CASREHGGVDTQYF | TGTGCCAGCAGAGAACACGGGGGGGTAGATACGCAGTATTTT
TRBJ1-2 | - | - | TRBV7-3 | CASSLDGSFYGYTF | TGTGCCAGCAGCTTAGACGGGTCGTTCTATGGCTACACCTTC
TRBJ2-3 | - | - | TRBV7-8 | CASSRYQDTQYF | TGTGCCAGCAGCCGGTATCAGGATACGCAGTATTTT
TRBJ2-1 | - | TRBD2 | TRBV7-9 | CASSPPTSGYNEQFF | TGTGCCAGCAGCCCACCGACTAGCGGTTACAATGAGCAGTTCTTC
TRBJ2-7 | few | - | TRBV3-1/TRBV3-2 | CASRISGGAYEQYF | TGTGCCAGCAGGATCTCGGGTGGAGCCTACGAGCAGTACTTC
TRBJ2-3 | - | - | TRBV5-1 | CASSLRRTDTDTQYF | TGCGCCAGCAGCTTGCGGAGGACGGACACAGATACGCAGTATTTT
TRBJ2-3 | - | TRBD1 | TRBV5-4 | CASSKTGRPTDTQYF | TGTGCCAGCAGCAAGACAGGGAGACCCACAGATACGCAGTATTTT
TRBJ1-5 | - | TRBD1 | TRBV4-3 | CASSQSRGNQPQHF | TGCGCCAGCAGCCAAAGCAGGGGGAATCAGCCCCAGCATTTT
TRBJ2-1 | - | TRBD1 | TRBV28 | CASSHLQGPGEQFF | TGTGCCAGCAGTCACTTACAGGGGCCAGGAGAGCAGTTCTTC
TRBJ2-1 | - | TRBD2 | TRBV19 | CASSIDRLAGAGEQFF | TGTGCCAGTAGTATAGATCGACTAGCGGGAGCTGGTGAGCAGTTCTTC
TRBJ2-7 | - | TRBD1 | TRBV6-2/TRBV6-3 | CASSYSTGGYYEQYF | TGTGCCAGCAGTTACTCGACAGGGGGGTACTACGAGCAGTACTTC
TRBJ2-5 | few | TRBD2 | TRBV10-3 | CASGLAGDGETQYF | TGTGCCTCCGGACTAGCGGGAGATGGAGAGACCCAGTACTTC
TRBJ2-2 | - | TRBD2 | TRBV4-2 | CASSQDTSGNGGELFF | TGTGCCAGCAGCCAAGATACTAGCGGGAATGGCGGGGAGCTGTTTTTT
TRBJ2-2 | - | - | TRBV6-5 | CASQLTGNTGELFF | TGTGCCAGCCAGCTGACAGGGAACACCGGGGAGCTGTTTTTT
TRBJ2-7 | - | - | TRBV4-1 | CASSQDGSEQYF | TGCGCCAGCAGCCAAGATGGCTCCGAGCAGTACTTC
TRBJ2-1 | - | TRBD2 | TRBV7-9 | CASSFSGREQFF | TGTGCCAGCAGCTTCAGCGGGAGGGAGCAGTTCTTC
TRBJ2-1 | - | - | TRBV3-1/TRBV3-2 | CASSRGLLPLFF | TGTGCCAGCAGCCGGGGACTCCTACCCCTGTTCTTC
TRBJ1-1 | - | TRBD1 | TRBV10-3 | CAITQGALSQVKVWTEAFF | TGTGCCATCACACAGGGGGCCCTATCCCAAGTTAAGGTGTGGACTGAAGCTTTCTTT
TRBJ1-6 | - | TRBD1 | TRBV7-6 | CASSQRGQGYSPLHF | TGTGCCAGCAGCCAACGCGGACAGGGTTATTCACCCCTCCACTTT
TRBJ2-7 | - | - | TRBV27 | CASSLREAYEQYF | TGTGCCAGCAGTCTCAGGGAGGCCTACGAGCAGTACTTC
TRBJ1-2 | - | - | TRBV6-1 | CASSEVQGTGYTF | TGTGCCAGCAGTGAAGTCCAGGGTACCGGCTACACCTTC
TRBJ2-5 | - | TRBD2 | TRBV9 | CASSVGASGTQETQYF | TGTGCCAGCAGCGTAGGTGCTAGCGGGACACAAGAGACCCAGTACTTC